One and the same sample provided the 8 T cell receptor beta chains below, sequenced in a study of cytomegalovirus exposure and HLA in healthy donors. Both 60 Vbeta primers and 13 Jbeta primers went into the PCR. Data came from immunoSEQ multiplex PCR; TCRdb stores just in-frame clones and leaves some out. The repertoire includes 75,000 to 95,000 clones, roughly four fifths of them detected once, and around 15% sits in the top ten. Sequenced sample: PBMCs. The origin of the receptors is a human donor in good health.

This clone is a singleton in its sample. The chain uses TRBV4-1 and TRBJ2-3; 8 positions agree with TRBD2. CDR1 MGHRA and CDR2 YSYEKL come from the germline V gene. The V segment lost 1 base and the J segment 4 bases; nucleotides outside the gene matches: 16. This CDR3 spans 19 amino acids. The CDR3 spells CASSQAPLGTRRSADTQYF. DNA of the CDR3: TGCGCCAGCAGCCAAGCCCCTCTAGGGACTAGAAGGTCGGCAGATACGCAGTATTTT.

The table lists this clone with a few counts. The chain couples TRBV2 to TRBJ1-1, with TRBD1 matching 7 bases. Germline V gives CDR1 SNHLY, CDR2 FYNNEI. The CDR3 has 13 amino acids. The V gene end was trimmed by 5 bases and the J gene end by 7 bases; junction bases not matched to a gene: 7. Here the CDR3 DNA reads TGTGCCAGCAGTCGGACAGGAGAAGGTGAAGCTTTCTTT. This codes for CASSRTGEGEAFF.

This chain links TRBV4-2 with TRBJ1-2; D remains unclear. This CDR3 region has 13 residues. V was shortened by 1 base and J by 2 bases, with 5 bases between the two germline ends. Per the germline V gene, CDR1 is LGHNA and CDR2 is YNFKEQ. The DNA of the CDR3 is TGTGCCAGCAGCCAAGGGGAGAACTATGGCTACACCTTC. Translating it yields CASSQGENYGYTF.

The chain carries TRBV19 and TRBJ1-4; D remains unclear. V lost 5 bases, J lost 4 bases, and 14 bases lay in between. Per germline, CDR1 LNHDA and CDR2 SQIVND (reference sequence). This CDR3 is built from 15 residues. DNA for the CDR3: TGTGCCAGTAGTTATGTAAACAGCCTTAATGAAAAACTGTTTTTT. Residues: CASSYVNSLNEKLFF.

This rearrangement joins TRBV15 to TRBJ1-1; 10 positions agree with TRBD1. This CDR3 has 15 amino acids. V was pared by 5 bases and J by 3 bases, with 6 bases of the junction left unmatched. Germline CDR1 and CDR2: LNHNV and YYDKDF (reference sequence). This CDR3 is CATSGGTGEYTEAFF. Written as DNA, the CDR3 is TGTGCCACCAGCGGCGGGACAGGGGAATACACTGAAGCTTTCTTT. The whole variable domain, remainder taken from reference TRBV15 and TRBJ1-1, is DAMVIQNPRYQVTQFGKPVTLSCSQTLNHNVMYWYQQKSSQAPKLLFHYYDKDFNNEADTPDNFQSRRPNTSFCFLDIRSPGLGDTAMYLCATSGGTGEYTEAFFGQGTRLTVV.

This clone was seen once. The J gene is TRBJ1-1, the V gene TRBV19, with 9 bases aligning to TRBD1. This CDR3 is 14 amino acids long. The V segment lost 6 bases and the J segment 3 bases; nucleotides outside the gene matches: 5. The V gene's germline CDR1 is LNHDA and CDR2 SQIVND (reference sequence). The CDR3: CASRRDRADTEAFF. The CDR3 DNA follows: TGTGCCAGTAGGAGGGACAGGGCGGACACTGAAGCTTTCTTT. The full variable domain, in which reference TRBV19 and TRBJ1-1 provide the parts outside the CDR3, is DGGITQSPKYLFRKEGQNVTLSCEQNLNHDAMYWYRQDPGQGLRLIYYSQIVNDFQKGDIAEGYSVSREKKESFPLTVTSAQKNPTAFYLCASRRDRADTEAFFGQGTRLTVV.

The gene calls are TRBV5-1 and TRBJ2-3; 7 positions match TRBD2. CDR1 is SGHRS, CDR2 YFSETQ, per germline. J gave up 3 bases and V 0 bases, and 4 bases lay outside the gene matches. The CDR3 consists of 15 residues. CDR3 nucleotides: TGCGCCAGCAGCTTGGGAGCCGGGGGGACAGATACGCAGTATTTT. It is translated as CASSLGAGGTDTQYF. Complete variable domain (other parts from reference TRBV5-1 and TRBJ2-3): KAGVTQTPRYLIKTRGQQVTLSCSPISGHRSVSWYQQTPGQGLQFLFEYFSETQRNKGNFPGRFSGRQFSNSRSEMNVSTLELGDSALYLCASSLGAGGTDTQYFGPGTRLTVL.

The chain uses TRBV5-4 and TRBJ1-2, with D unresolved. Trimming shortened V by 2 bases and J by 8 bases, and 16 bases separated the two germline ends. The length of the CDR3 is 14 residues. CDR1 and CDR2 (germline): SGHNT, YYREEE (reference sequence). CDR3 coding DNA: TGTGCCAGCAGCTTCTACACCATTGAGGGCGGCTACACCTTC. This encodes CASSFYTIEGGYTF. Supplemented by reference TRBV5-4 and TRBJ1-2, the full variable domain reads ETGVTQSPTHLIKTRGQQVTLRCSSQSGHNTVSWYQQALGQGPQFIFQYYREEENGRGNFPPRFSGLQFPNYSSELNVNALELDDSALYLCASSFYTIEGGYTFGSGTRLTVV.